This TCR beta chain was sequenced during a study of cytomegalovirus exposure and HLA in healthy donors. PCR was performed using 60 Vbeta and 13 Jbeta primers. Generated by immunoSEQ multiplex PCR, the TCRdb table keeps only in-frame clones and is missing some. Seen here are hundreds of thousands of clones, 70% to 90% observed once, and the top ten hold roughly 2.1%. This CDR3 has 14 residues. The germline CDR1 and CDR2 sequences are SEHNR and FQNEAQ (reference sequence). Losses at the gene ends were 8 bases for V and 5 bases for J; bases not matched to a gene: 10. What was sequenced was PBMCs. The TCR originated in a woman aged 18 to 35 in good health and CMV-seronegative. The chain employs TRBV7-9 and TRBJ1-2; 8 bases match TRBD1. DNA for the CDR3: TGTGCCAGCGACTCCGGGACAGGCCCATATGGCTACACCTTC. The encoded protein is CASDSGTGPYGYTF.